The 15 T cell receptor beta chains presented below share a single source sample, sequenced in a study of blood T cell repertoires in COVID-19. Data came from immunoSEQ multiplex PCR; TCRdb stores just in-frame clones and leaves some out. This table has 200,000 or so clones, less than 90% appearing once. The sample taken for sequencing was PBMCs or T cells enriched from blood (not recorded which). Receptors were obtained from a woman younger than 45 who had recovered from COVID-19.

The table lists this clone with a few counts. The gene calls are TRBV6-4 and TRBJ2-3; 10 positions match TRBD2. In germline, CDR1 is MRHNA, CDR2 SNTAGT. V lost 1 base, J lost 9 bases, and 4 bases stayed unmatched. This CDR3 is 14 amino acids long. DNA for the CDR3: TGTGCCAGCAGTGACTTCTCGACTAGCGGGACGCAGTATTTT. Translation gives CASSDFSTSGTQYF.

The gene calls are TRBV5-4 and TRBJ1-2; D is unclear. Germline loops: CDR1 SGHNT, CDR2 YYREEE (reference sequence). Trimming removed 3 bases from V and 7 bases from J, with 13 bases in between. This CDR3 contains 13 residues. The CDR3 spells CASSSGSPSGYTF. Written as DNA, the CDR3 is TGTGCCAGCAGCTCGGGATCTCCGAGTGGCTACACCTTC.

This clone was observed a few times. This chain uses TRBV5-1 with TRBJ1-3; 9 nucleotides match TRBD1. V shed 4 bases and J 4 bases; nucleotides not matched to a gene: 6. The CDR3 contains 15 residues. Germline CDR1 and CDR2: SGHRS and YFSETQ. CDR3 region: CASSRDRDRGNTIYF. In DNA, the CDR3 is TGCGCCAGCAGCCGGGACAGGGATAGGGGAAACACCATATATTTT.

This clone has only one observation. The J gene is TRBJ2-4, the V gene TRBV13; weak D call: TRBD1 (6 bases). This CDR3 comprises 20 residues. V shed 6 bases and J shed 0 bases, with 27 bases lying between them. The germline CDR1 and CDR2 sequences are PRHDT and FYEKMQ (reference sequence). CDR3 DNA sequence: TGTGCCAGCAGAAAAACGGTATATCGTCAGGGGTTTGTAGCCAAAAACATTCAGTACTTC. Encoded protein: CASRKTVYRQGFVAKNIQYF.

This chain connects TRBV7-3 to TRBJ2-1, with TRBD2 matching 12 bases. CDR1 is SGHTA, CDR2 FQGTGA, per germline. The junction had 4 bases not matched to a gene; V was cut back by 3 bases and J by 1 base. This CDR3 is 17 amino acids long. The CDR3 coding sequence is TGTGCCAGCAGCTTCCGGACTAGCGGGGAATCCTACAATGAGCAGTTCTTC. It yields the protein CASSFRTSGESYNEQFF.

The rearrangement uses TRBV3-1 (or the pseudogene TRBV3-2) and TRBJ2-5; 8 nucleotides line up with TRBD1. This CDR3 comprises 15 residues. Losses at the gene ends were 4 bases for V and 5 bases for J; bases not matched to a gene: 9. The germline V gene encodes CDR1 LGHDT and CDR2 YNNKEL (reference sequence). CDR3 in DNA: TGTGCCAGCAGCCGCAGGGGGCCCGAGCGGGAGACCCAGTACTTC. Residues: CASSRRGPERETQYF.

The chain uses TRBV6-2 or TRBV6-3 and TRBJ2-1, with 7 bases aligning to TRBD1. V shed 4 bases and J 5 bases; nucleotides not matched to a gene: 11. Germline loops: CDR1 MNHEY, CDR2 SVGEGT. This CDR3 has 16 amino acids. The CDR3 DNA reads TGTGCCAGCAGTTTGAACCCCGGGACAGAGAACAATGAGCAGTTCTTC. Encoded protein: CASSLNPGTENNEQFF.

This clone has more than one count but fewer than ten. Different DNA sequences within this sample yield the same CDR3. The V and J genes are TRBV5-1 and TRBJ2-7; the D gene is possibly TRBD1 (6 bases). This CDR3 has 14 residues. The germline CDR1 and CDR2 sequences are SGHRS and YFSETQ. Trimming took off 0 bases at V and 3 bases at J, with 10 bases between the two ends. The CDR3 sequence is CASSLGSGVYEQYF. DNA of the CDR3: TGCGCCAGCAGCTTGGGCTCAGGGGTCTACGAGCAGTACTTC. Drawing the rest from reference TRBV5-1 and TRBJ2-7, the complete variable domain is KAGVTQTPRYLIKTRGQQVTLSCSPISGHRSVSWYQQTPGQGLQFLFEYFSETQRNKGNFPGRFSGRQFSNSRSEMNVSTLELGDSALYLCASSLGSGVYEQYFGPGTRLTVT.

The chain couples TRBV5-4 to TRBJ2-3; 12 nucleotides agree with TRBD2. With V trimmed by 5 bases and J by 3 bases, 13 bases remained unmatched. The germline V gene has CDR1 SGHNT and CDR2 YYREEE (reference sequence). This CDR3 is 18 amino acids long. CDR3 nucleotides: TGTGCCAGCAGATCGCTAGCGGGGGGGCCGTTCCGGACAGATACGCAGTATTTT. This codes for CASRSLAGGPFRTDTQYF. Looking up the rest from reference TRBV5-4 and TRBJ2-3 gives the full variable domain: ETGVTQSPTHLIKTRGQQVTLRCSSQSGHNTVSWYQQALGQGPQFIFQYYREEENGRGNFPPRFSGLQFPNYSSELNVNALELDDSALYLCASRSLAGGPFRTDTQYFGPGTRLTVL.

DNA for the CDR3: TGTGCCAGTAGTATCGCGGAATATAGCAATCAGCCCCAGCATTTT. Translation: CASSIAEYSNQPQHF. This chain joins TRBV19 and TRBJ1-5; no firm D call. The CDR3 extends over 15 amino acids. Trimming removed 3 bases at V and 0 bases at J, with 9 bases between. Germline CDR1 reads LNHDA; CDR2 reads SQIVND (reference sequence).

The V call is TRBV29-1, the J call TRBJ2-7; the match to TRBD2 covers 8 bases. CDR1 SQVTM and CDR2 ANQGSEA come from the germline V gene. This CDR3 spans 15 amino acids. Trimming cost V 0 bases and J 0 bases; bases outside gene matches: 4. The CDR3 is CSVEEATSASYEQYF. CDR3 DNA: TGCAGCGTTGAAGAGGCGACTAGCGCCTCCTACGAGCAGTACTTC.

The V gene is TRBV6-2 or TRBV6-3, the J gene TRBJ2-2, with TRBD2 as a possible D gene (5 bases). This CDR3 spans 16 amino acids. In germline, CDR1 is MNHEY, CDR2 SVGEGT. The germline V and J ends were trimmed by 5 bases and 4 bases, with 17 bases remaining between them. CDR3 coding DNA: TGTGCCAGCAGTCCCACGGAGGTGGTGGGCACCGGGGAGCTGTTTTTT. Residues: CASSPTEVVGTGELFF.

V usage is TRBV7-6 and J usage is TRBJ2-3; 8 bases are shared with TRBD1. This CDR3 has 15 amino acids. The V gene's germline CDR1 is SGHVS and CDR2 FNYEAQ. V trimming: 8 bases; J trimming: 1 base; junction bases outside the gene matches: 8. CDR3 bases: TGTGCCAGCGTCCCCTCGGACAGGGGCACAGATACGCAGTATTTT. Its protein is CASVPSDRGTDTQYF.

V usage is TRBV18 and J usage is TRBJ2-5; weak D call: TRBD1 (7 bases). The CDR3 totals 16 residues. CDR1 is KGHSH, CDR2 LQKENI, per germline. V was pared by 1 base and J by 5 bases, with 17 bases between. For the CDR3, the DNA is TGTGCCAGCTCACCACGGAGGGACAGCGGTCCGGAGACCCAGTACTTC. Its protein is CASSPRRDSGPETQYF.

This chain uses TRBV18 with TRBJ1-6; 11 bases are a match to TRBD1. The CDR3 has 14 amino acids. Germline CDR1 is KGHSH and CDR2 is LQKENI. V was clipped by 6 bases and J by 10 bases; unmatched bases: 5. The CDR3 here is CASSQGTGGSPLHF. The CDR3 coding sequence is TGTGCCAGCTCCCAGGGGACAGGGGGATCACCCCTCCACTTT.